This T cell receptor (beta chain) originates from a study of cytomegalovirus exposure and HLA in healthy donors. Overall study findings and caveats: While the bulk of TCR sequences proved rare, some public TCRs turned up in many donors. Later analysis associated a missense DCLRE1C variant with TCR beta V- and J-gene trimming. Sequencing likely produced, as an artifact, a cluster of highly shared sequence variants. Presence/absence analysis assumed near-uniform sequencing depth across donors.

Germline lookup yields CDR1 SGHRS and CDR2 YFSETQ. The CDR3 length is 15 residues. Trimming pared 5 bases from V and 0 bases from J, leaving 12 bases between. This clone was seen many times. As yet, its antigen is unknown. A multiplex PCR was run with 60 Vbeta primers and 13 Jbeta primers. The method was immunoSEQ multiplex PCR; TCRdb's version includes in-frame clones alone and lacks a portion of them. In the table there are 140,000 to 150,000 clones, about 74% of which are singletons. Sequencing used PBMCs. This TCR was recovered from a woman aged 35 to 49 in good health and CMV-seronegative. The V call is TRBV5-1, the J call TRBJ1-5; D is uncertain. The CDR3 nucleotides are TGCGCCAGCAGTCCATCCGGGATTAGCAATCAGCCCCAGCATTTT. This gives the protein CASSPSGISNQPQHF. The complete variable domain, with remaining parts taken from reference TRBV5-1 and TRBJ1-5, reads KAGVTQTPRYLIKTRGQQVTLSCSPISGHRSVSWYQQTPGQGLQFLFEYFSETQRNKGNFPGRFSGRQFSNSRSEMNVSTLELGDSALYLCASSPSGISNQPQHFGDGTRLSIL.